The next 29 T cell receptor beta chains were all read from a single sample in a study of cytomegalovirus exposure and HLA in healthy donors. Researchers ran the PCR with 60 Vbeta and 13 Jbeta primers. Profiling relied on immunoSEQ multiplex PCR, and the TCRdb table lists in-frame clones only, not all of them. The sample yields more than 80,000 clones, roughly 70% seen once. The sample consisted of PBMCs. The receptor source for this set is a male donor in good health and CMV-seropositive.

The V gene is TRBV7-8, the J gene TRBJ1-6; 8 bases are shared with TRBD1. The length of the CDR3 is 16 residues. V was clipped by 5 bases and J by 6 bases; unmatched bases: 9. Germline lookup yields CDR1 SGHVS and CDR2 FQNEAQ. Written as DNA, the CDR3 is TGTGCCAGCAGCCTATTTACAGGACAGGGTAATTCACCCCTCCACTTT. It yields the protein CASSLFTGQGNSPLHF.

The rearrangement links TRBV4-3 to TRBJ2-5; 9 bases are shared with TRBD2. With 4 bases clipped from V and 9 bases from J, the junction kept 15 bases outside the gene matches. Germline-derived CDR1 and CDR2 are LGHNA and YSLEER. The CDR3 runs 16 residues. CDR3 DNA: TGCGCCAGCAGCCCCGAACTAGCGGGTCTAGGTATCGCCCAGTACTTC. It yields the protein CASSPELAGLGIAQYF.

The rearrangement links TRBV7-9 to TRBJ2-1; TRBD2 agrees at 7 bases. The CDR3 length is 17 residues. The V and J ends lost 1 base and 3 bases, in that order; junction bases with no gene match: 9. Germline CDR1 reads SEHNR; CDR2 reads FQNEAQ (reference sequence). CDR3 loop: CASSLVLAGLHYNEQFF. The CDR3, as DNA: TGTGCCAGCAGCTTAGTGTTAGCGGGTCTTCACTACAATGAGCAGTTCTTC.

The chain links TRBV14 to TRBJ1-5, with TRBD1 as a possible D gene (6 bases). The CDR3 spans 13 residues. The V gene's germline CDR1 is SGHDN and CDR2 FVKESK. Trimming pared 4 bases from V and 3 bases from J, leaving 7 bases between. CDR3 in amino acids: CASSRQDNQPQHF. CDR3 coding DNA: TGTGCCAGCAGCCGACAGGACAATCAGCCCCAGCATTTT.

This clone was counted between two and nine times. This sequence joins TRBV27 and TRBJ2-7, with 7 bases matching TRBD1. The CDR3 extends over 13 amino acids. The germline V gene has CDR1 MNHEY and CDR2 SMNVEV (reference sequence). Losses at the gene ends were 10 bases for V and 1 base for J; bases not matched to a gene: 7. CDR3 DNA sequence: TGTGCCATAGGGACAGCTAATTCCTACGAGCAGTACTTC. This sequence encodes CAIGTANSYEQYF.

The rearrangement joins TRBV29-1 to TRBJ1-5, with 8 bases fitting TRBD1. Germline V gives CDR1 SQVTM, CDR2 ANQGSEA. V dropped 6 bases and J dropped 4; count of bases not matched to a gene: 8. The CDR3 is 14 amino acids. The CDR3 loop is CSVAGTGVNQPQHF. The CDR3 nucleotides are TGCAGCGTCGCCGGGACAGGAGTGAATCAGCCCCAGCATTTT.

V and J are TRBV5-1 and TRBJ2-5; the D gene is possibly TRBD1 (5 bases). Germline CDR1 reads SGHRS; CDR2 reads YFSETQ. CDR3 length: 14 amino acids. V was trimmed by 3 bases and J by 4 bases, leaving 13 bases between them. In DNA, the CDR3 is TGCGCCAGCAGCTGGGGTACGCAGGGAGAGACCCAGTACTTC. Protein sequence: CASSWGTQGETQYF.

V gene TRBV4-1 combines with J gene TRBJ1-4; TRBD1 agrees at 9 bases. Per the germline V gene, CDR1 is MGHRA and CDR2 is YSYEKL. The J segment lost 6 bases and the V segment lost 0 bases, leaving 5 bases of the junction unmatched. The CDR3 has 16 residues. This chain's CDR3 is CASSQDKDRGDEKLFF. In DNA, the CDR3 is TGCGCCAGCAGCCAAGATAAGGACAGGGGAGATGAAAAACTGTTTTTT.

The chain couples TRBV19 to TRBJ1-1; D unclear. This CDR3 region has 14 residues. Trimming removed 1 base from V and 4 bases from J, with 10 bases in between. Per the germline V gene, CDR1 is LNHDA and CDR2 is SQIVND (reference sequence). The CDR3 loop is CASSIVGVPTEAFF. In DNA, the CDR3 is TGTGCCAGTAGTATAGTTGGAGTTCCCACTGAAGCTTTCTTT.

This chain connects TRBV23-1 to TRBJ2-2, with TRBD2 matching 7 bases. TRBV23-1 is an ORF for which the function is uncertain. CDR3 size: 17 residues. The junction had 10 bases not matched to a gene; V was cut back by 2 bases and J by 4 bases. CDR3 residues: CASSQDPAREATGELFF. CDR3 nucleotide sequence: TGCGCCAGCAGTCAAGACCCCGCACGGGAGGCCACCGGGGAGCTGTTTTTT.

This clone was recorded a few times. V is TRBV30 and J is TRBJ2-7; tentative D call: TRBD2 (5 bases). The ends were cut back, 4 bases at V and 1 base at J, with 17 bases in the middle. CDR1 is GTSNPN, CDR2 SVGIG, per germline (reference sequence). The CDR3 contains 15 residues. CDR3 amino acids: CAWKAARVLSYEQYF. The CDR3 DNA reads as TGTGCCTGGAAGGCTGCGCGGGTCCTTTCCTACGAGCAGTACTTC.

This clone was recorded a few times. The chain employs TRBV7-3 and TRBJ2-7; maybe TRBD2 (7 bases). The CDR3 totals 15 residues. Germline V gene data show CDR1 as SGHTA and CDR2 as FQGTGA. V was shortened by 1 base and J by 2 bases, with 12 bases between the two germline ends. CDR3 nucleotide sequence: TGTGCCAGCAGCTTAAAGGGGGGGCCTACCTACGAGCAGTACTTC. Translated: CASSLKGGPTYEQYF.

This chain uses TRBV27 with TRBJ1-2, with D tentatively TRBD1 (5 bases). This CDR3 region has 17 residues. Germline V gene data show CDR1 as MNHEY and CDR2 as SMNVEV (reference sequence). The V end lost 2 bases, the J end lost 0 bases, and 16 bases lay between the germline ends. CDR3 protein: CASSLRSAGPANYGYTF. CDR3 DNA sequence: TGTGCCAGCAGTTTACGATCGGCGGGACCTGCTAACTATGGCTACACCTTC.

This clone showed up just once. The chain joins TRBV5-8 to TRBJ1-5, with D maybe TRBD1 (5 bases). CDR1 SGHTS and CDR2 YDEGEE come from the germline V gene. The germline V and J ends were trimmed by 1 base and 9 bases, with 20 bases remaining between them. The CDR3 runs to 16 residues. The CDR3 protein is CASSLFGTGGRGPQHF. The CDR3 coding sequence is TGTGCCAGCAGCTTGTTTGGTACGGGGGGGAGGGGGCCCCAGCATTTT.

The chain couples TRBV15 to TRBJ2-7; the match to TRBD2 covers 10 bases. The CDR3 has 16 amino acids. J was trimmed by 4 bases and V by 0 bases; bases with no gene match: 6. Germline V CDR1 and CDR2: LNHNV, YYDKDF (reference sequence). The chain's CDR3 is CATSRDLAGVPYEQYF. CDR3 bases: TGTGCCACCAGCAGAGACCTAGCGGGAGTTCCGTACGAGCAGTACTTC.

This clone has a single count. The chain joins TRBV28 to TRBJ1-5; 8 bases line up with TRBD1. The germline V gene encodes CDR1 MDHEN and CDR2 SYDVKM. With V trimmed by 4 bases and J by 11 bases, 10 bases remained unmatched. This CDR3 is built from 14 residues. CDR3 residues: CASSSGQGPSAQHF. The CDR3 DNA reads TGTGCCAGCAGTTCCGGACAGGGACCATCAGCCCAGCATTTT.

V is TRBV28 and J is TRBJ1-2; D is uncertain. With 3 bases removed from V and 8 bases from J, the gap between germline ends came to 16 bases. Germline loops: CDR1 MDHEN, CDR2 SYDVKM. The CDR3 has 14 residues. CDR3: CASSFGSEGEGYTF. In nucleotides, the CDR3 is TGTGCCAGCAGTTTTGGGTCCGAGGGAGAAGGCTACACCTTC.

In its sample, this clone was seen a few times. The V and J genes are TRBV28 and TRBJ1-5; tentative D call: TRBD1 (5 bases). Germline V gene data show CDR1 as MDHEN and CDR2 as SYDVKM. V lost 5 bases, J lost 0 bases, and 14 bases lay in between. This CDR3 region has 16 residues. The CDR3 reads CASSLPGGSSNQPQHF. In nucleotides, the CDR3 is TGTGCCAGCAGTCTTCCCGGGGGGAGTAGCAATCAGCCCCAGCATTTT.

The chain uses TRBV6-5 and TRBJ2-1, with 10 bases lining up with TRBD1. With V trimmed by 5 bases and J by 4 bases, 5 bases remained unmatched. The V gene's germline CDR1 is MNHEY and CDR2 SVGAGI. This CDR3 is built from 15 residues. The CDR3 bases are TGTGCCAGCAGTCAAGACAGGGGGCAGTACAATGAGCAGTTCTTC. It encodes CASSQDRGQYNEQFF.

The chain uses TRBV28 and TRBJ2-1; possible D gene TRBD1, 6 bases. Trimming took off 3 bases at V and 2 bases at J, with 8 bases between the two ends. Looked up from germline, CDR1 is MDHEN and CDR2 is SYDVKM. This CDR3 contains 14 residues. CDR3 sequence reads: CASSFQGTYNEQFF. CDR3 DNA: TGTGCCAGCAGTTTTCAGGGGACCTACAATGAGCAGTTCTTC.

This clone showed up just once. CDR3 protein: CASSAPTSGNSPLHF. DNA of the CDR3: TGTGCCAGCAGTGCTCCCACTAGCGGTAATTCACCCCTCCACTTT. The chain uses TRBV6-1 and TRBJ1-6, with D unclear. The ends were cut back, 4 bases at V and 6 bases at J, with 13 bases in the middle. CDR1 is MNHNS, CDR2 SASEGT, per germline. This CDR3 contains 15 residues.

The chain employs TRBV6-1 and TRBJ1-3; the match to TRBD1 covers 7 bases. The V gene's germline CDR1 is MNHNS and CDR2 SASEGT. V trimming: 10 bases; J trimming: 0 bases; junction bases outside the gene matches: 9. This CDR3 spans 15 amino acids. The CDR3 nucleotides read TGTGCCATCCCGACAGGGTATAACTCTGGAAACACCATATATTTT. As protein: CAIPTGYNSGNTIYF.

The gene calls are TRBV5-6 and TRBJ1-5, with D possibly being TRBD1 (6 bases). Germline lookup yields CDR1 SGHDT and CDR2 YYEEEE. The CDR3 is 15 amino acids. V lost 3 bases and J lost 3, with 13 bases in between. As DNA, the CDR3 is TGTGCCAGCAGCTCGGACAGACAATACAATCAGCCCCAGCATTTT. It encodes CASSSDRQYNQPQHF.

The rearrangement joins TRBV29-1 to TRBJ2-7; maybe TRBD2 (5 bases). Per germline, CDR1 SQVTM and CDR2 ANQGSEA. This CDR3 contains 13 residues. V lost 0 bases to trimming and J lost 6 bases, with 12 bases between them. CDR3 in amino acids: CSVEDHLATEQYF. In nucleotides, the CDR3 is TGCAGCGTTGAAGATCACCTAGCTACCGAGCAGTACTTC.

The CDR3: CASSEWTLQGNEQYF. The CDR3 region has the DNA TGTGCCAGCAGTGAATGGACCCTACAGGGAAACGAGCAGTACTTC. The chain links TRBV6-1 to TRBJ2-7, with a possible D match to TRBD1 (6 bases). Germline V gene sequence: CDR1 MNHNS, CDR2 SASEGT. V was clipped by 2 bases and J by 5 bases, with 16 bases between them. The CDR3 has 15 residues.

The rearrangement uses TRBV5-6 and TRBJ1-5, with D perhaps matching TRBD1 (5 bases). Germline loops: CDR1 SGHDT, CDR2 YYEEEE. Trimming removed 4 bases from V and 0 bases from J, with 14 bases in between. The CDR3 runs 16 residues. The CDR3 coding sequence is TGTGCCAGCAGCCTACAGACAGTTAATAGCAATCAGCCCCAGCATTTT. As protein: CASSLQTVNSNQPQHF.

About this clone itself: Other DNA sequences in the sample encode the same CDR3. The chain employs TRBV6-6 and TRBJ1-4, with D perhaps TRBD1 (5 bases). The germline V gene has CDR1 MNHNY and CDR2 SVGAGI (reference sequence). The CDR3 consists of 11 residues. V lost 8 bases and J 7 bases, leaving 8 bases between the germline ends. Here the CDR3 DNA reads TGTGCCAGCCGGGGGGGTGAAAAACTGTTTTTT. Protein sequence: CASRGGEKLFF.

The chain links TRBV19 to TRBJ2-1; possibly TRBD2 for D (5 bases). Germline V gene sequence: CDR1 LNHDA, CDR2 SQIVND (reference sequence). The CDR3 length is 17 residues. Trimming shortened V by 9 bases and J by 0 bases, and 21 bases separated the two germline ends. CDR3 sequence (DNA): TGTGCCAGCTCACACGGGGAGACACCGAGCTCCTACAATGAGCAGTTCTTC. Protein sequence: CASSHGETPSSYNEQFF.

The J gene is TRBJ1-1, the V gene TRBV19, with 9 bases that match TRBD1. After removal of 0 bases from V and 7 bases from J, the junction contained 0 bases not matched to a gene. This CDR3 has 13 residues. The germline V gene has CDR1 LNHDA and CDR2 SQIVND (reference sequence). For the CDR3, the DNA is TGTGCCAGTAGTATAGAGGGACAGGGTGAAGCTTTCTTT. It yields the protein CASSIEGQGEAFF.